These T cell receptor beta chains were read from a single sample in a study of control samples from healthy donors and cancer patients. Sequenced by immunoSEQ multiplex PCR; TCRdb stores in-frame clones only, minus some. The sample shows just under 75,000 clones, approximately 84% of them seen only once. The sample taken for sequencing was blood. The receptors stem from a woman in her forties or fifties in good health. CDR3s include the opening cysteine and the closing phenylalanine or tryptophan.

TRBJ1-3 | TRBV5-8 | CASSREKFSGNTIYF
TRBJ2-1 | TRBV29-1 | CSVETSHSSYNEQFF
TRBJ2-2 | TRBV6-4 | CASSDGDTGELFF
TRBJ2-1 | TRBV9 | CASSVGVAEYNEQFF
TRBJ1-2 | TRBV18 | CASSPPGSSNYGYTF
TRBJ1-1 | TRBV29-1 | CSVLRTNTEAFF
TRBJ1-5 | TRBV12-3/TRBV12-4 | CASSSGQGQPQHF
TRBJ2-7 | TRBV10-3 | CAISVPRDLTSYEQYF
TRBJ2-2 | TRBV3-1/TRBV3-2 | CASSQVGLAGNTGELFF
TRBJ2-5 | TRBV5-1 | CASSGRSGTSGSRQEAQYF
TRBJ2-7 | TRBV11-2 | CASRPDSYEQYF
TRBJ1-1 | TRBV28 | CASNGDDTEAFF
TRBJ2-1 | TRBV12-3/TRBV12-4 | CASSRLTSKQFF
TRBJ2-3 | TRBV24-1 | CATSPFRVSGRGPDTQYF
TRBJ2-3 | TRBV6-8 | CASSYDREDTQYF
TRBJ1-1 | TRBV19 | CASSPRGVNTEAFF
TRBJ1-3 | TRBV6-5 | CATRRGSGNTIYF
TRBJ1-5 | TRBV28 | CASSLKGMQPQHF
TRBJ2-3 | TRBV10-3 | CAISSKSGGGATDTQYF
TRBJ1-1 | TRBV7-9 | CASSLVSRGWNTAEAFF
TRBJ1-5 | TRBV7-6 | CASSLSGSGNQPQHF
TRBJ2-7 | TRBV28 | CASSLPSGGEQYF
TRBJ2-7 | TRBV6-5 | CASSLDSYEQYF
TRBJ2-1 | TRBV19 | CASSPSPLLGQFF
TRBJ2-3 | TRBV6-1 | CASSDWTGSDTQYF
TRBJ1-2 | TRBV11-2 | CASSLDGRLYGYTF
TRBJ2-1 | TRBV6-5 | CASSYSGTGNEQFF
TRBJ2-1 | TRBV6-6 | CASSPPGEDEQFF
TRBJ1-4 | TRBV7-9 | CASSLILTGVEEKLFF
TRBJ1-5 | TRBV5-1 | CASSSGQYNQPQHF
TRBJ1-6 | TRBV4-1 | CASSLSRSFNSPLHF
TRBJ1-2 | TRBV7-9 | CASSRDLDGYTF
TRBJ1-2 | TRBV2 | CASRRTGAPLNYGYTF
TRBJ2-3 | TRBV2 | CASLGLAGGPLSDTQYF
TRBJ2-4 | TRBV5-4 | CASSPRTGQNIQYF
TRBJ1-2 | TRBV19 | CASRWGEYGYTF
TRBJ2-3 | TRBV10-3 | CAISGLADTDTQYF
TRBJ2-3 | TRBV7-9 | CASSWSSGTSTDTQYF
TRBJ2-5 | TRBV5-8 | CASSLGKWSELQETQYF
TRBJ2-7 | TRBV5-6 | CASSMQTYEQYF
TRBJ2-1 | TRBV7-7 | CASSLTVLSGIEGSEQFF
TRBJ1-4 | TRBV6-6 | CASSYRHRFGVEKLFF
TRBJ2-7 | TRBV28 | CASSPRPSDYEQYF
TRBJ1-2 | TRBV14 | CASSRFRDTLYGYTF
TRBJ2-7 | TRBV7-8 | CASSFEFPGLAGGPAYEQYF
TRBJ2-3 | TRBV4-1 | CASSFRQGLEDTQYF
TRBJ2-5 | TRBV15 | CATSLATSIAETQYF
TRBJ2-7 | TRBV18 | CASSRGSSYEQYF
TRBJ2-5 | TRBV24-1 | CATSDALGLAETQYF
TRBJ1-2 | TRBV6-6 | CASSSETLGGYGYTF
TRBJ1-2 | TRBV19 | CASGRPTNYGYTF
TRBJ2-3 | TRBV30 | CAWRRAGGADTQYF